Presented here are 22 T cell receptor beta chains from one specimen sequenced in a study of T cell repertoires in cytomegalovirus infection. Their antigens remain unidentified. MiXCR, applied by TCRdb to the reads, yields one record per CDR3 protein. The sample has around 500,000 distinct CDR3 sequences; more than 40% are singletons. The sequencing used cultured PBMCs, collected from culture after CMV antigen stimulation. Receptors were obtained from a human donor in good health (CMV status not recorded). Some clones in this sample may be carry-over from other donors' samples.

A single count supports this clonotype. This chain links TRBV20-1 with TRBJ2-1, with D unclear. The CDR3 is 16 amino acids. Germline CDR1 and CDR2: DFQATT and SNEGSKA (reference sequence). V lost 0 bases and J 0 bases, leaving 12 bases between the germline ends. CDR3 loop: CSARDAALSSYNEQFF. The CDR3 DNA follows: TGCAGTGCTAGAGACGCAGCTTTGAGCTCCTACAATGAGCAGTTCTTC.

This clonotype was seen a few times. The chain employs TRBV6-6 and TRBJ2-7; either TRBD1 or TRBD2 may supply D (6 bases each). The ends were cut back, 8 bases at V and 3 bases at J, with 20 bases in the middle. The V gene's germline CDR1 is MNHNY and CDR2 SVGAGI (reference sequence). The CDR3 covers 15 residues. In nucleotides, the CDR3 is TGTGCCAGCGGGGGGCCAATCCGGGCTCACTACGAGCAGTACTTC. It translates to CASGGPIRAHYEQYF.

This sequence joins TRBV2 and TRBJ2-2; the match to TRBD1 covers 7 bases. The V gene's germline CDR1 is SNHLY and CDR2 FYNNEI. CDR3 size: 14 residues. The V and J ends lost 9 bases and 1 base, in that order; junction bases with no gene match: 5. The CDR3 sequence is CASQDRVNTGELFF. The CDR3 nucleotides are TGTGCCAGTCAAGACAGGGTGAACACCGGGGAGCTGTTTTTT.

This clonotype was seen more than once but under ten times. V and J are TRBV20-1 and TRBJ2-5; 7 bases align to TRBD2. This CDR3 has 15 residues. J gave up 5 bases and V 4 bases, and 13 bases lay outside the gene matches. Per germline, CDR1 DFQATT and CDR2 SNEGSKA (reference sequence). The CDR3: CSATSPSGPAETQYF. The CDR3, as DNA: TGCAGTGCTACGAGTCCTAGCGGCCCTGCGGAGACCCAGTACTTC.

The chain has TRBV7-4 and TRBJ1-5; no clear D. CDR1 is SGHVT, CDR2 SQSDAQ, per germline. With 3 bases removed from V and 5 bases from J, the gap between germline ends came to 5 bases. This CDR3 has 12 amino acids. The CDR3 bases are TGTGCCAGCAGCTTCTACCATCAGCCCCAGCATTTT. Its protein is CASSFYHQPQHF. Full variable domain (missing parts from reference TRBV7-4 and TRBJ1-5): GAGVSQSPRYKVAKRGRDVALRCDSISGHVTLYWYRQTLGQGSEVLTYSQSDAQRDKSGRPSGRFSAERPERSVSTLKIQRTEQGDSAVYLCASSFYHQPQHFGDGTRLSIL.

This clonotype was detected a few times. The chain is built from TRBV7-8 and TRBJ2-3, with 9 positions matching TRBD2. The CDR3 has 18 residues. After removal of 2 bases from V and 7 bases from J, the junction contained 16 bases not matched to a gene. Looked up from germline, CDR1 is SGHVS and CDR2 is FQNEAQ. The CDR3 DNA sequence: TGTGCCAGCAGCTTACAGGGCGCGGGGGGGCCCGTGCGAAATACGCAGTATTTT. Protein: CASSLQGAGGPVRNTQYF.

This clonotype was observed a handful of times. V usage is TRBV7-2 and J usage is TRBJ2-3; a possible D gene is TRBD2 (6 bases). Germline V gives CDR1 SGHTA, CDR2 FQGNSA. CDR3 size: 14 residues. Trimming took 2 bases from V and 10 from J, leaving 16 bases between them. The CDR3 protein is CASSLYGSGLSQYF. The CDR3 DNA reads as TGTGCCAGCAGCTTATACGGGAGTGGGCTATCGCAGTATTTT.

This chain links TRBV7-9 with TRBJ1-2; D might be TRBD1 (5 bases). CDR3 size: 13 residues. Per the germline V gene, CDR1 is SEHNR and CDR2 is FQNEAQ (reference sequence). V was shortened by 1 base and J by 8 bases, with 11 bases between the two germline ends. This chain's CDR3 is CASSLGLGRGYTF. For the CDR3, the DNA is TGTGCCAGCAGCTTAGGATTGGGGCGCGGCTACACCTTC.

V usage is TRBV7-4 and J usage is TRBJ2-7; 9 positions match TRBD1. Germline V gives CDR1 SGHVT, CDR2 SQSDAQ. The CDR3 is made up of 14 amino acids. V lost 4 bases, J lost 6 bases, and 7 bases stayed unmatched. CDR3 region: CASSWPGQGSEQYF. Written as DNA, the CDR3 is TGTGCCAGCAGCTGGCCGGGACAGGGCTCCGAGCAGTACTTC. Full variable domain (outside the CDR3, taken from reference TRBV7-4 and TRBJ2-7): GAGVSQSPRYKVAKRGRDVALRCDSISGHVTLYWYRQTLGQGSEVLTYSQSDAQRDKSGRPSGRFSAERPERSVSTLKIQRTEQGDSAVYLCASSWPGQGSEQYFGPGTRLTVT.

This clonotype was observed a few times. The rearrangement links TRBV12-5 to TRBJ2-1, with D perhaps TRBD1 (6 bases). The ends were cut back, 3 bases at V and 0 bases at J, with 12 bases in the middle. Germline V gene data show CDR1 as LGHNT and CDR2 as FRNRAP. The CDR3 has 16 amino acids. The CDR3 nucleotides read TGTGCTAGTGGTTTTGCTGCAGGGGCCTCCTACAATGAGCAGTTCTTC. As protein: CASGFAAGASYNEQFF.

This clonotype was observed a handful of times. The chain employs TRBV7-6 and TRBJ2-7; D is uncertain. The CDR3 has 13 amino acids. The germline V gene has CDR1 SGHVS and CDR2 FNYEAQ. V was clipped by 5 bases and J by 4 bases, with 12 bases between them. CDR3 DNA sequence: TGTGCCAGCAGCCGAACCAGAGAGTACGAGCAGTACTTC. This codes for CASSRTREYEQYF.

This chain joins TRBV6-2 or TRBV6-3 and TRBJ2-1, with 7 bases matching TRBD2. Germline V lookup: CDR1 MNHEY, CDR2 SVGEGT. The J segment lost 3 bases and the V segment lost 6 bases, leaving 8 bases of the junction unmatched. The CDR3 is 15 residues long. The CDR3 sequence is CASRNSGLGYNEQFF. The CDR3 DNA follows: TGTGCCAGCAGGAATTCAGGACTAGGCTACAATGAGCAGTTCTTC.

This rearrangement joins TRBV3-1 to TRBJ2-7; D is unclear. The V end lost 5 bases, the J end lost 7 bases, and 15 bases lay between the germline ends. CDR1 is LGHDT, CDR2 YNNKEL, per germline (reference sequence). The CDR3 has 13 residues. The CDR3 nucleotides read TGTGCCAGCAGCGCCCTGGGGTCCCCTGAGCAGTACTTC. Translated: CASSALGSPEQYF.

This clonotype has more than one count but fewer than ten. The chain uses TRBV2 and TRBJ2-6; the D gene is possibly TRBD2 (5 bases). Trimming shortened V by 1 base and J by 2 bases, and 6 bases separated the two germline ends. Germline loops: CDR1 SNHLY, CDR2 FYNNEI. CDR3 length equals 15 residues. Here the CDR3 DNA reads TGTGCCAGCAGTGAAGGGAGGCCTGGGGCCAACGTCCTGACTTTC. Its translation: CASSEGRPGANVLTF.

This chain connects TRBV12-3 or TRBV12-4 to TRBJ2-7; either TRBD1 or TRBD2 may fit D (6 bases each). The germline V and J ends were trimmed by 1 base and 3 bases, with 10 bases remaining between them. This CDR3 comprises 14 residues. CDR3 amino acids: CASSLGGAIYEQYF. As DNA, the CDR3 is TGTGCCAGCAGTTTAGGGGGGGCCATCTACGAGCAGTACTTC.

The V and J genes are TRBV6-8 and TRBJ1-5, with D possibly matching TRBD1 (6 bases). The CDR3 runs to 16 residues. Trimming removed 7 bases from V and 3 bases from J, with 19 bases in between. CDR1 and CDR2 (germline): MNHGY, SAAAGT. CDR3 bases: TGTGCCAGCACACCCTCAGCGGGGGGCTCCAATCAGCCCCAGCATTTT. Translation: CASTPSAGGSNQPQHF.

This clonotype was detected only a few times. The rearrangement links TRBV7-6 to TRBJ2-2; no reliable D call. Germline V gene lookup returns CDR1 SGHVS and CDR2 FNYEAQ. The CDR3 length is 13 residues. V lost 2 bases, J lost 3 bases, and 4 bases lay in between. The CDR3 sequence: CASSLMYTGELFF. DNA of the CDR3: TGTGCCAGCAGCTTAATGTACACCGGGGAGCTGTTTTTT. The whole variable domain, remainder taken from reference TRBV7-6 and TRBJ2-2, is GAGVSQSPRYKVTKRGQDVALRCDPISGHVSLYWYRQALGQGPEFLTYFNYEAQQDKSGLPNDRFSAERPEGSISTLTIQRTEQRDSAMYRCASSLMYTGELFFGEGSRLTVL.

This clonotype was observed a handful of times. This CDR3 is CASSALGPSGYTF. CDR3 nucleotides: TGTGCCAGCAGCGCCCTGGGCCCAAGTGGCTACACCTTC. The chain joins TRBV5-4 to TRBJ1-2; D not resolved. This CDR3 has 13 amino acids. The germline V gene has CDR1 SGHNT and CDR2 YYREEE (reference sequence). V was shortened by 4 bases and J by 7 bases, with 14 bases between the two germline ends.

There are a few counts of this clonotype. The V gene is TRBV6-6, the J gene TRBJ2-3; TRBD2 matches at 11 bases. The germline CDR1 and CDR2 sequences are MNHNY and SVGAGI (reference sequence). After removal of 2 bases from V and 3 bases from J, the junction contained 4 bases not matched to a gene. The CDR3 has 16 amino acids. The CDR3 nucleotides read TGTGCCAGCAGTTACCGAAGGACTAGCGGGACAGATACGCAGTATTTT. This sequence encodes CASSYRRTSGTDTQYF.

This clonotype appeared a single time. The J gene is TRBJ2-4, the V gene TRBV20-1; 12 nucleotides align to TRBD2. V shed 5 bases and J 5 bases; nucleotides not matched to a gene: 7. The germline CDR1 and CDR2 sequences are DFQATT and SNEGSKA (reference sequence). CDR3 length: 15 amino acids. The CDR3 here is CSAGLAGTWENIQYF. CDR3 DNA: TGCAGTGCTGGACTAGCGGGGACTTGGGAAAACATTCAGTACTTC.

This chain links TRBV6-6 with TRBJ2-7; D might be TRBD2 (6 bases). Germline CDR1 reads MNHNY; CDR2 reads SVGAGI (reference sequence). The V gene lost 10 bases and the J gene lost 6 bases, with 22 bases spanning the gap. The CDR3 spans 14 residues. The CDR3 sequence is CATERRREPREQYF. DNA of the CDR3: TGTGCCACCGAACGCCGCCGGGAGCCTCGCGAGCAGTACTTC.

The chain has TRBV20-1 and TRBJ2-1; D may be TRBD1 (5 bases). This CDR3 contains 12 residues. V was shortened by 3 bases and J by 7 bases, with 10 bases between the two germline ends. The V gene's germline CDR1 is DFQATT and CDR2 SNEGSKA (reference sequence). The CDR3 sequence is CSASPRTNEQFF. Written as DNA, the CDR3 is TGCAGTGCTAGCCCCAGGACAAATGAGCAGTTCTTC.